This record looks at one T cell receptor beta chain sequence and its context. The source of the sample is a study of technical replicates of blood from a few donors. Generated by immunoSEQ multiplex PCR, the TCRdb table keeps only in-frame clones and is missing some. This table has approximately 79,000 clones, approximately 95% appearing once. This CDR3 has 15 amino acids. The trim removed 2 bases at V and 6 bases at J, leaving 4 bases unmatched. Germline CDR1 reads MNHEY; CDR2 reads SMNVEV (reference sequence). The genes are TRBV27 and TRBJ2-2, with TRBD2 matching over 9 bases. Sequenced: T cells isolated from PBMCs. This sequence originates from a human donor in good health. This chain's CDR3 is CASSLAGGPAGELFF. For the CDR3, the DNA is TGTGCCAGCAGTTTAGCGGGAGGGCCCGCCGGGGAGCTGTTTTTT.